The TCR beta chain under discussion was sequenced for a study of T cells in Graves' hyperthyroidism and ophthalmopathy. Turning to this clonotype: Compared with germline, one end of the junction differs, possibly owing to a read error.

The TCR beta CDR3 regions underwent amplification using RNA transcripts as the source. Using the HTBI primer set, a first-round RT-PCR was run on the TCR CDR3. Via MiXCR, TCRdb re-called the multiplex PCR reads, giving one row per CDR3 protein. The table has around 690,000 distinct CDR3 sequences, less than 25% seen once. The CDR3 covers 10 residues. Germline V CDR1 and CDR2: SGHAT, FQNNGV. The sequenced sample consisted of blood. The source of this sequence is a man aged 25-40 years with Graves' ophthalmopathy. V usage is TRBV11-2 and J usage is TRBJ2-1; D remains ambiguous. The CDR3 loop is CASRNYEEFF. The DNA for the CDR3 is TGTGCCAGCAGAAACTATGAGGAGTTCTTC.